The 21 T cell receptor beta chains below come from one sample, sequenced in a study of beta chain features in type 1 diabetes. Overall study findings and caveats: Moderately but significantly shorter TCRB CDR3s were found in Type 1 diabetes patients in all four CD4+ subsets.

Sequenced material consisted of expressed TCRB transcripts (all of the isolated RNA was reverse transcribed). Only in-frame clones appear in the TCRdb table, and some are missing; sequencing was by immunoSEQ multiplex PCR. In the table there are a few hundred thousand clones, roughly 12% of which are singletons. These TCRs' antigens remain unknown. The material sequenced was naive CD4+ T cells from blood. Receptors originate from a woman aged 18-35 years with type 1 diabetes.

The V and J genes are TRBV9 and TRBJ2-7; TRBD1 might be the D (6 bases). V was pared by 5 bases and J by 4 bases, with 16 bases between. CDR1 and CDR2 (germline): SGDLS, YYNGEE. CDR3 length: 14 amino acids. For the CDR3, the DNA is TGTGCCAGCAGTCTACAGGGTTTCGGGTACGAGCAGTACTTC. Protein: CASSLQGFGYEQYF.

This clone occurred a few times. This chain links TRBV11-2 with TRBJ1-1; 7 bases line up with TRBD1. Germline CDR1 is SGHAT and CDR2 is FQNNGV. The CDR3 runs 14 residues. Trimming at V came to 7 bases and at J to 0 bases, leaving 5 bases not matched to a gene. CDR3 region: CASIDRVMNTEAFF. The CDR3 region has the DNA TGTGCCAGCATAGACAGGGTTATGAACACTGAAGCTTTCTTT.

This chain connects TRBV6-5 to TRBJ2-7, with 8 nucleotides matching TRBD1. In germline, CDR1 is MNHEY, CDR2 SVGAGI. The CDR3 spans 14 residues. J was trimmed by 4 bases and V by 6 bases; bases with no gene match: 8. The CDR3, as DNA: TGTGCCAGCAGGACAGACAGGGGACCTTACGAGCAGTACTTC. It translates to CASRTDRGPYEQYF.

The chain uses TRBV2 and TRBJ2-3, with D possibly matching TRBD2 (7 bases). Germline V gene lookup returns CDR1 SNHLY and CDR2 FYNNEI. V lost 7 bases to trimming and J lost 6 bases, with 26 bases between them. The CDR3 extends over 17 amino acids. This chain's CDR3 is CASMAGDYFTSGDTQYF. The CDR3 bases are TGTGCCAGCATGGCAGGGGACTACTTCACATCGGGGGATACGCAGTATTTT.

V usage is TRBV28 and J usage is TRBJ2-7, with a possible D match to TRBD1 (6 bases). V was trimmed by 3 bases and J by 0 bases, leaving 12 bases between them. CDR3 length equals 15 residues. Germline V gene lookup returns CDR1 MDHEN and CDR2 SYDVKM. The CDR3 sequence: CASSLAGRGSYEQYF. For the CDR3, the DNA is TGTGCCAGCAGTTTGGCGGGCAGGGGCTCCTACGAGCAGTACTTC.

The chain has TRBV5-1 and TRBJ2-3; 13 bases are shared with TRBD2. The germline V gene has CDR1 SGHRS and CDR2 YFSETQ. The CDR3 spans 16 residues. Germline trimming cut 1 base from V and 4 bases from J; bases unmatched to any gene: 3. Here the CDR3 DNA reads TGCGCCAGCAGCTTGCCACTAGCGGGAGGGTCAGATACGCAGTATTTT. It encodes CASSLPLAGGSDTQYF.

In this sample, this clone turned up a few times. This rearrangement joins TRBV10-3 to TRBJ2-7, with 9 nucleotides matching TRBD1. The CDR3 covers 15 residues. The V gene end was trimmed by 4 bases and the J gene end by 2 bases; junction bases not matched to a gene: 6. Germline V gene lookup returns CDR1 ENHRY and CDR2 SYGVKD. The DNA for the CDR3 is TGTGCCATCAGTGCAACCGACAGGGGGACCTACGAGCAGTACTTC. This translates into CAISATDRGTYEQYF.

The chain carries TRBV29-1 and TRBJ2-3, with unresolved D. V gave up 3 bases and J gave up 4 bases, with 8 bases separating them. CDR3 length equals 12 residues. Germline CDR1 and CDR2: SQVTM and ANQGSEA. The CDR3 sequence: CSVDLPADTQYF. The CDR3 nucleotides are TGCAGCGTTGATCTTCCGGCAGATACGCAGTATTTT.

This clone was picked up a small number of times. The chain combines TRBV30 with TRBJ1-2; D perhaps matches TRBD1 (5 bases). The CDR3 runs to 12 residues. The V end was cut by 3 bases, the J end by 6 bases, with 11 bases between. Germline V gives CDR1 GTSNPN, CDR2 SVGIG (reference sequence). The CDR3 DNA reads TGTGCCTGGAGAAGGGGTCGGAATGGCTACACCTTC. Residues: CAWRRGRNGYTF.

This clone has a handful of counts. The chain carries TRBV30 and TRBJ1-5, with D possibly matching TRBD1 (5 bases). Germline V CDR1 and CDR2: GTSNPN, SVGIG (reference sequence). This CDR3 has 12 amino acids. The ends were cut back, 3 bases at V and 6 bases at J, with 9 bases in the middle. CDR3 sequence (DNA): TGTGCCTGGAGCCAGGGTGGTCAGCCCCAGCATTTT. This translates into CAWSQGGQPQHF.

The CDR3 sequence is CASSLTGTGGFF. The CDR3 region has the DNA TGTGCCAGCAGCTTAACCGGGACAGGGGGGTTCTTC. The genes are TRBV11-2 and TRBJ2-1; TRBD1 agrees at 11 bases. This CDR3 has 12 residues. Germline CDR1 and CDR2: SGHAT and FQNNGV. Trimming took 2 bases from V and 15 from J; bases not matched to a gene: 3.

The chain links TRBV19 to TRBJ2-2; no clear D gene. The germline gives CDR1 LNHDA, CDR2 SQIVND (reference sequence). The V gene lost 8 bases and the J gene lost 1 base, with 11 bases spanning the gap. This CDR3 has 14 amino acids. CDR3 residues: CASRKHRNTGELFF. The CDR3 DNA is TGTGCCAGTCGGAAACACAGGAACACCGGGGAGCTGTTTTTT.

This clone was seen more than once but under ten times. CDR3 protein: CASSVGEGYEAFF. The CDR3 nucleotides are TGTGCCAGCAGCGTAGGAGAGGGCTATGAAGCTTTCTTT. This chain links TRBV9 with TRBJ1-1; D ambiguous. This CDR3 has 13 amino acids. V dropped 0 bases and J dropped 7 bases, with 10 bases sitting between them. Germline loops: CDR1 SGDLS, CDR2 YYNGEE.

The chain links TRBV6-6 to TRBJ1-1; the D gene is possibly TRBD1 (5 bases). Germline CDR1 reads MNHNY; CDR2 reads SVGAGI (reference sequence). V lost 5 bases, J lost 7 bases, and 14 bases lay in between. This CDR3 contains 13 residues. CDR3 in amino acids: CASSPPGVLEAFF. The CDR3 DNA reads TGTGCCAGCAGTCCCCCGGGGGTGCTTGAAGCTTTCTTT.

This chain connects TRBV5-1 to TRBJ2-3; 8 positions match TRBD1. V was pared by 0 bases and J by 4 bases, with 7 bases of the junction left unmatched. CDR3 length: 16 residues. Per germline, CDR1 SGHRS and CDR2 YFSETQ. In DNA form, the CDR3 reads TGCGCCAGCAGCTTGGCTCCGACAGGGGTTCCAGATACGCAGTATTTT. Translation: CASSLAPTGVPDTQYF. The full variable domain, in which reference TRBV5-1 and TRBJ2-3 provide the parts outside the CDR3, is KAGVTQTPRYLIKTRGQQVTLSCSPISGHRSVSWYQQTPGQGLQFLFEYFSETQRNKGNFPGRFSGRQFSNSRSEMNVSTLELGDSALYLCASSLAPTGVPDTQYFGPGTRLTVL.

This clone has only a few counts. The chain couples TRBV28 to TRBJ1-3; D remains unclear. The germline CDR1 and CDR2 sequences are MDHEN and SYDVKM. Between the trimmed V and J ends, which lost 7 bases and 3 bases, there was a span of 19 bases. This CDR3 comprises 16 residues. The chain's CDR3 is CASTPPLGRIGNTIYF. DNA of the CDR3: TGTGCCAGCACCCCTCCTTTGGGGAGGATTGGAAACACCATATATTTT.

This clone has more than one count but fewer than ten. The V and J genes are TRBV25-1 and TRBJ2-7; tentatively, D is TRBD2 (6 bases). V lost 5 bases and J lost 1, with 15 bases in between. The CDR3 is 15 amino acids. Germline values: CDR1 MGHDK, CDR2 SYGVNS. The CDR3 DNA sequence: TGTGCCAGCAGTCCGACCCCCGGGACTTCCTACGAGCAGTACTTC. Translating it yields CASSPTPGTSYEQYF.

This clone was found a few times. The chain carries TRBV9 and TRBJ2-2; 11 bases match TRBD2. J was trimmed by 5 bases and V by 4 bases; bases with no gene match: 4. This CDR3 has 15 residues. The V gene's germline CDR1 is SGDLS and CDR2 YYNGEE. This chain's CDR3 is CASSPTSGRTGELFF. The CDR3 nucleotides read TGTGCCAGCAGCCCAACTAGCGGGAGAACCGGGGAGCTGTTTTTT.

This clone occurred a few times. The chain carries TRBV6-6 and TRBJ2-5, with a possible D match to TRBD2 (5 bases). The CDR3 has 13 amino acids. V was trimmed by 4 bases and J by 8 bases, leaving 14 bases between them. CDR1 and CDR2 from the germline V gene are MNHNY and SVGAGI (reference sequence). The chain's CDR3 is CASSSPGTGTQYF. In nucleotides, the CDR3 is TGTGCCAGCAGTTCTCCAGGAACGGGAACCCAGTACTTC.

The sample holds one count of this clone. Other DNA sequences of this sample code for an identical CDR3. CDR3 DNA sequence: TGCGCCAGCAGCTTGCCTAGGGGTAACACCGGGGAGCTGTTTTTT. Encoded protein: CASSLPRGNTGELFF. V usage is TRBV5-1 and J usage is TRBJ2-2, with a weak D call TRBD1 (5 bases). Germline CDR1 reads SGHRS; CDR2 reads YFSETQ. The V end lost 1 base, the J end lost 2 bases, and 9 bases lay between the germline ends. CDR3 length equals 15 residues.

The chain has TRBV2 and TRBJ2-1, with TRBD2 matching 10 bases. Germline assignment: CDR1 SNHLY and CDR2 FYNNEI. CDR3 length: 16 amino acids. With 6 bases clipped from V and 2 bases from J, the junction kept 7 bases outside the gene matches. CDR3: CASRKLAGSTYNEQFF. Written as DNA, the CDR3 is TGTGCCAGCAGGAAACTAGCGGGGTCTACCTACAATGAGCAGTTCTTC.